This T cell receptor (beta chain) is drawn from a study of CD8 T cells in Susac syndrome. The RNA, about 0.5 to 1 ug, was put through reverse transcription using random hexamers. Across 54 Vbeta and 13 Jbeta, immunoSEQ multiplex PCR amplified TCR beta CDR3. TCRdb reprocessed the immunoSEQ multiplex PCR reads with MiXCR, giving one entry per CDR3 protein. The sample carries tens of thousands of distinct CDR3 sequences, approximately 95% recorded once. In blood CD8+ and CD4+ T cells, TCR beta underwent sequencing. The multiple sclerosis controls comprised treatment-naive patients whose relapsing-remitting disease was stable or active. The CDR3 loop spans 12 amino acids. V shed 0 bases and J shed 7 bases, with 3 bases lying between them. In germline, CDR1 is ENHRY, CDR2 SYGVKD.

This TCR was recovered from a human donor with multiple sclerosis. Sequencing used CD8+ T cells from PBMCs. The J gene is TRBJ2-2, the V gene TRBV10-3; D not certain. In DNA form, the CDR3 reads TGTGCCATCAGTGAGTCGGGCGGGGAGCTGTTTTTT. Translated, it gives CAISESGGELFF.